The source of this T cell receptor (beta chain) is a study of early stage breast cancer tumors. Only in-frame clones appear in the TCRdb table, and some are missing; sequencing was by immunoSEQ multiplex PCR. The sample lists about 51,000 clones, around 80% occurring once. The CDR3 consists of 15 residues. Germline CDR1 SGHAT, CDR2 FQNNGV. V shed 5 bases and J shed 1 base, with 14 bases lying between them. Sequenced: blood. The rearrangement uses TRBV11-2 and TRBJ2-5; D is perhaps TRBD1 or TRBD2 (5 bases each). The clonotype originates from a person in their 40s with breast cancer. Here the CDR3 reads CASSRNPGPQETQYF. The CDR3 DNA is TGTGCCAGCAGCCGAAATCCGGGACCCCAAGAGACCCAGTACTTC.